One sample yielded the 24 T cell receptor beta chains listed below, sequenced in a study of blood T cell repertoires in COVID-19. Only in-frame clones appear in the TCRdb table, and some are missing; sequencing was by immunoSEQ multiplex PCR. The repertoire includes about 370,000 clones, 75% to 90% of them detected once, and roughly 1% sits in the top ten. Specimen: PBMCs or T cells enriched from blood (not recorded which). Receptor source: a man younger than 30 who had recovered from COVID-19.

The genes are TRBV6-5 and TRBJ1-2; D gene unclear. Looked up from germline, CDR1 is MNHEY and CDR2 is SVGAGI. The CDR3 is 15 amino acids. The V end lost 2 bases, the J end lost 8 bases, and 18 bases lay between the germline ends. DNA for the CDR3: TGTGCCAGCAGTTACCGTCCAGGATCCCGTGGGGGCTACACCTTC. Amino acid sequence: CASSYRPGSRGGYTF.

This clone was seen only once. V is TRBV28 and J is TRBJ1-2; D is perhaps TRBD1 (5 bases). Per the germline V gene, CDR1 is MDHEN and CDR2 is SYDVKM. The CDR3 is 13 amino acids. V was trimmed by 6 bases and J by 4 bases, leaving 12 bases between them. This CDR3 is CASSGGETYGYTF. Written as DNA, the CDR3 is TGTGCCAGCAGCGGGGGGGAGACCTATGGCTACACCTTC.

This chain links TRBV5-6 with TRBJ2-7; D is perhaps TRBD2 (6 bases). The CDR3 has 13 amino acids. Trimming shortened V by 4 bases and J by 2 bases, and 10 bases separated the two germline ends. Germline values: CDR1 SGHDT, CDR2 YYEEEE. Written as DNA, the CDR3 is TGTGCCAGCAGCGGGGGAGGTCCCTACGAGCAGTACTTC. It is translated as CASSGGGPYEQYF.

This clone has a single count. CDR3 residues: CATTASTNEKLFF. The CDR3 coding sequence is TGTGCCACTACAGCTTCAACTAATGAAAAACTGTTTTTT. The chain is built from TRBV12-3 or TRBV12-4 and TRBJ1-4; the D is unclear. The CDR3 spans 13 residues. Trimming took off 10 bases at V and 0 bases at J, with 9 bases between the two ends.

The chain uses TRBV28 and TRBJ2-5; no firm D call. The germline V gene has CDR1 MDHEN and CDR2 SYDVKM. The CDR3 length is 13 residues. The germline V and J ends were trimmed by 8 bases and 0 bases, with 10 bases remaining between them. The CDR3 DNA sequence: TGTGCCAGCGCCCTTCGGTACCAAGAGACCCAGTACTTC. Amino acids: CASALRYQETQYF.

The chain employs TRBV19 and TRBJ2-7, with 10 bases that match TRBD2. With V trimmed by 5 bases and J by 0 bases, 7 bases remained unmatched. The germline gives CDR1 LNHDA, CDR2 SQIVND (reference sequence). The CDR3 contains 16 residues. CDR3 loop: CASSGQTSGFSYEQYF. CDR3 nucleotides: TGTGCCAGTAGTGGACAGACTAGCGGGTTCTCCTACGAGCAGTACTTC.

The chain combines TRBV9 with TRBJ2-7, with D maybe TRBD1 (5 bases). Trimming left V 7 bases short and J 4 bases short, with 15 bases between. The CDR3 is 13 amino acids. Germline V CDR1 and CDR2: SGDLS, YYNGEE. The CDR3 DNA reads TGTGCCAGCGGACGCAGGGTACGGTACGAGCAGTACTTC. The encoded protein is CASGRRVRYEQYF.

The gene calls are TRBV19 and TRBJ2-2; 8 nucleotides align to TRBD2. With 5 bases clipped from V and 4 bases from J, the junction kept 6 bases outside the gene matches. The CDR3 runs 15 residues. Per the germline V gene, CDR1 is LNHDA and CDR2 is SQIVND (reference sequence). CDR3 residues: CASSSTSGSTGELFF. DNA for the CDR3: TGTGCCAGTAGTTCCACTAGCGGCAGCACCGGGGAGCTGTTTTTT.

The chain has TRBV2 and TRBJ2-1, with D tentatively TRBD2 (6 bases). The V and J ends lost 3 bases and 0 bases respectively, with 18 bases between them. CDR1 and CDR2 (germline): SNHLY, FYNNEI. This CDR3 contains 18 residues. CDR3 residues: CASSERGGLRGSYNEQFF. CDR3 DNA sequence: TGTGCCAGCAGTGAGAGGGGAGGCCTCCGGGGCTCCTACAATGAGCAGTTCTTC.

The chain links TRBV4-2 to TRBJ2-1, with TRBD2 matching 7 bases. Germline trimming cut 4 bases from V and 4 bases from J; bases unmatched to any gene: 1. Germline V gene lookup returns CDR1 LGHNA and CDR2 YNFKEQ. The CDR3 has 13 residues. The CDR3 DNA sequence: TGTGCCAGCAGCCCGGGACTATACAATGAGCAGTTCTTC. The encoded protein is CASSPGLYNEQFF.

The chain carries TRBV20-1 and TRBJ1-2; 8 nucleotides line up with TRBD1. In germline, CDR1 is DFQATT, CDR2 SNEGSKA (reference sequence). After removal of 3 bases from V and 6 bases from J, the junction contained 3 bases not matched to a gene. The CDR3 has 12 amino acids. CDR3 nucleotides: TGCAGTGCTAGTGCAGGGGGCAATGGCTACACCTTC. Translated: CSASAGGNGYTF.

This chain joins TRBV24-1 and TRBJ1-2; possible D gene TRBD1, 6 bases. The CDR3 loop spans 14 amino acids. V lost 7 bases and J 0 bases, leaving 11 bases between the germline ends. Germline loops: CDR1 KGHDR, CDR2 SFDVKD. CDR3 DNA: TGTGCCACCAGAAGAGGGGGAGCTAACTATGGCTACACCTTC. Protein sequence: CATRRGGANYGYTF.

V gene TRBV4-2 combines with J gene TRBJ2-3, with 7 nucleotides matching TRBD2. V dropped 2 bases and J dropped 2; count of bases not matched to a gene: 4. Looked up from germline, CDR1 is LGHNA and CDR2 is YNFKEQ. The CDR3 extends over 15 amino acids. The CDR3 loop reads CASSQLAEFTDTQYF. DNA for the CDR3: TGTGCCAGCAGCCAACTAGCGGAATTCACAGATACGCAGTATTTT.

The sample holds one count of this clone. The genes are TRBV28 and TRBJ2-6, with D perhaps TRBD1 (7 bases). The ends were cut back, 6 bases at V and 4 bases at J, with 10 bases in the middle. CDR1 and CDR2 from the germline V gene are MDHEN and SYDVKM. The CDR3 spans 14 residues. CDR3 nucleotides: TGTGCCAGCAGGACAGGGAGGGGGGCCAACGTCCTGACTTTC. It encodes CASRTGRGANVLTF. Full variable domain (remainder filled in from reference TRBV28 and TRBJ2-6): DVKVTQSSRYLVKRTGEKVFLECVQDMDHENMFWYRQDPGLGLRLIYFSYDVKMKEKGDIPEGYSVSREKKERFSLILESASTNQTSMYLCASRTGRGANVLTFGAGSRLTVL.

This clone was counted once. The chain couples TRBV5-8 to TRBJ2-1, with TRBD1 as a possible D gene (5 bases). Germline CDR1 and CDR2: SGHTS and YDEGEE. The CDR3 has 19 residues. V was pared by 0 bases and J by 4 bases, with 23 bases between. Here the CDR3 reads CASSLVLLSSDTSYNEQFF. The CDR3 DNA reads TGTGCCAGCAGCTTGGTCTTATTATCTTCGGACACCTCTTACAATGAGCAGTTCTTC.

This chain links TRBV6-1 with TRBJ2-3, with a possible D match to TRBD2 (5 bases). The CDR3 loop spans 15 amino acids. V was clipped by 2 bases and J by 2 bases, with 11 bases between them. Germline-derived CDR1 and CDR2 are MNHNS and SASEGT. The CDR3 protein is CASSEPGSATDTQYF. Here the CDR3 DNA reads TGTGCCAGCAGTGAACCGGGGTCGGCCACAGATACGCAGTATTTT.

This sequence joins TRBV6-2 or TRBV6-3 and TRBJ2-6; 9 nucleotides agree with TRBD1. CDR3 length: 16 amino acids. Germline values: CDR1 MNHEY, CDR2 SVGEGT. V lost 5 bases to trimming and J lost 4 bases; unmatched junction nucleotides: 6. CDR3 coding DNA: TGTGCCAGCAGTACACGGACAGGGGCGGGGGCCAACGTCCTGACTTTC. Translation gives CASSTRTGAGANVLTF.

This clone was counted between two and nine times. An end of the junction does not agree with germline; a read error may underlie this. The rearrangement links TRBV27 to TRBJ1-1, with 11 bases identical to TRBD1. Germline-derived CDR1 and CDR2 are MNHEY and SMNVEV (reference sequence). This CDR3 comprises 11 residues. CDR3 residues: CASSSDRGRPF. The DNA for the CDR3 is TGTGCCAGCAGTTCGGACAGGGGGCGTCCTTTT.

This clone has a handful of counts. This chain joins TRBV18 and TRBJ1-1; D is possibly TRBD1 (6 bases). Trimming took 6 bases from V and 7 from J, leaving 15 bases between them. From germline, CDR1 is KGHSH and CDR2 LQKENI. CDR3 length: 13 amino acids. CDR3 residues: CASSTRGGNEAFF. CDR3 DNA: TGTGCCAGCTCTACCAGAGGGGGAAATGAAGCTTTCTTT. Variable domain in full (rest from reference TRBV18 and TRBJ1-1): NAGVMQNPRHLVRRRGQEARLRCSPMKGHSHVYWYRQLPEEGLKFMVYLQKENIIDESGMPKERFSAEFPKEGPSILRIQQVVRGDSAAYFCASSTRGGNEAFFGQGTRLTVV.

The chain links TRBV7-9 to TRBJ2-5, with D perhaps TRBD2 (6 bases). This CDR3 is built from 13 residues. V was pared by 5 bases and J by 5 bases, with 12 bases between. Germline V CDR1 and CDR2: SEHNR, FQNEAQ (reference sequence). In DNA, the CDR3 is TGTGCCAGCAGCCTGGCCCTAGCGGAGACCCAGTACTTC. It yields the protein CASSLALAETQYF.

The J gene is TRBJ1-4, the V gene TRBV28; perhaps TRBD1 as D (5 bases). Germline V gene sequence: CDR1 MDHEN, CDR2 SYDVKM. The CDR3 is made up of 15 amino acids. The ends were cut back, 5 bases at V and 0 bases at J, with 10 bases in the middle. CDR3 protein: CASSVRQSTNEKLFF. The DNA for the CDR3 is TGTGCCAGCAGTGTTAGACAGTCAACTAATGAAAAACTGTTTTTT.

Details on this clone: Relative to the germline gene, one junction end is altered; a read error may explain this. J is TRBJ1-6 and V is TRBV7-2, with 7 bases that match TRBD1. Looked up from germline, CDR1 is SGHTA and CDR2 is FQGNSA. The CDR3 consists of 17 residues. Here the CDR3 reads CASSSYIEGGNNSPLHF. CDR3 coding DNA: TGTGCCAGCAGCTCGTATATCGAAGGGGGCAATAATTCGCCCCTCCACTTT.

This clone showed up just once. The CDR3 loop reads CASSLEQASYEQYF. The CDR3 DNA reads as TGCGCCAGCAGCTTGGAGCAGGCCTCCTACGAGCAGTACTTC. V gene TRBV5-1 combines with J gene TRBJ2-7; D is unresolved. Germline values: CDR1 SGHRS, CDR2 YFSETQ. The ends were cut back, 0 bases at V and 0 bases at J, with 7 bases in the middle. This CDR3 region has 14 residues.

The rearrangement links TRBV9 to TRBJ2-3; 7 nucleotides align to TRBD1. J lost 2 bases, V lost 3 bases, and 6 bases had no gene match. CDR1 is SGDLS and CDR2 is YYNGEE in the germline V gene. The CDR3 runs 15 residues. CDR3 loop: CASSGRTGLTDTQYF. CDR3 DNA sequence: TGTGCCAGCAGCGGGCGGACAGGCCTCACAGATACGCAGTATTTT.